This entry lists 9 T cell receptor beta chains sequenced from one sample in a study of T cell repertoires in cytomegalovirus infection. TCRdb reanalysed the reads using MiXCR and keeps one entry per CDR3 protein. The sample has approximately 70,000 distinct CDR3 sequences, 22% seen once. Their cognate antigens are unknown. The specimen was PBMCs, sequenced either directly or after in vitro stimulation (not recorded which). The source is a human donor in good health (CMV status not recorded). Some clones in this sample may be carry-over from other donors' samples.

V gene TRBV7-2 combines with J gene TRBJ2-5; D unclear. Germline-derived CDR1 and CDR2 are SGHTA and FQGNSA. V lost 2 bases to trimming and J lost 2 bases, with 6 bases between them. CDR3 length: 13 amino acids. The CDR3 DNA is TGTGCCAGCAGCTTATGGCTTCAAGAGACCCAGTACTTC. It is translated as CASSLWLQETQYF.

This clonotype was recorded at least ten times. The V call is TRBV7-2, the J call TRBJ1-2, with D perhaps TRBD1 (5 bases). CDR1 is SGHTA, CDR2 FQGNSA, per germline. CDR3 length: 16 residues. V was pared by 1 base and J by 0 bases, with 12 bases between. The CDR3 nucleotides read TGTGCCAGCAGCTTAGTTGGGTCAGGGACTAACTATGGCTACACCTTC. It yields the protein CASSLVGSGTNYGYTF.

This chain links TRBV7-4 with TRBJ2-1; D possibly matches TRBD1 or TRBD2 (6 bases each). The CDR3 runs to 14 residues. V shed 2 bases and J shed 12 bases, with 17 bases lying between them. CDR1 SGHVT and CDR2 SQSDAQ come from the germline V gene. CDR3 sequence (DNA): TGTGCCAGCAGCTTATATGCGGCGGAGGGGGTGCAGTTCTTC. It yields the protein CASSLYAAEGVQFF.

This clonotype was counted ten times or more. V usage is TRBV6-2 or TRBV6-3 and J usage is TRBJ2-7; D not certain. Trimming cost V 6 bases and J 2 bases, with 11 bases left between them. Germline CDR1 MNHEY, CDR2 SVGEGT. The CDR3 runs 13 residues. The CDR3 DNA reads TGTGCCAGCAGCGCCGGGTTAACCTACGAGCAGTACTTC. As protein: CASSAGLTYEQYF.

The chain links TRBV27 to TRBJ2-7, with D possibly matching TRBD1 (6 bases). The CDR3 runs 13 residues. Germline CDR1 and CDR2: MNHEY and SMNVEV (reference sequence). V was pared by 3 bases and J by 2 bases, with 8 bases between. The CDR3 region has the DNA TGTGCCAGCAGTTTTTCAGGGGCCTACGAGCAGTACTTC. Its protein is CASSFSGAYEQYF.

This chain joins TRBV14 and TRBJ1-4; the D gene is possibly TRBD1 (5 bases). Germline V gene data show CDR1 as SGHDN and CDR2 as FVKESK. This CDR3 has 18 residues. The V end lost 2 bases, the J end lost 6 bases, and 22 bases lay between the germline ends. This chain's CDR3 is CASSQCQGDAVRHEKLFF. CDR3 nucleotide sequence: TGTGCCAGCAGCCAATGTCAGGGAGACGCCGTCCGGCATGAAAAACTGTTTTTT.

This rearrangement joins TRBV7-2 to TRBJ1-1; no reliable D call. Per the germline V gene, CDR1 is SGHTA and CDR2 is FQGNSA. With 1 base removed from V and 11 bases from J, the gap between germline ends came to 20 bases. There are 15 residues in the CDR3. The CDR3: CASSLDSRGSWLAFF. The CDR3 bases are TGTGCCAGCAGCTTAGATAGTCGCGGGTCTTGGCTGGCTTTCTTT.

The V call is TRBV7-2, the J call TRBJ2-5; no definite D call. With 1 base removed from V and 5 bases from J, the gap between germline ends came to 8 bases. This CDR3 is 13 amino acids long. Germline-derived CDR1 and CDR2 are SGHTA and FQGNSA. DNA for the CDR3: TGTGCCAGCAGCTTAGTTTTCGCGGAGACCCAGTACTTC. This sequence encodes CASSLVFAETQYF.

This clonotype was seen ten or more times. The chain employs TRBV10-1 and TRBJ2-1; possible D gene TRBD2, 6 bases. Germline CDR1 reads WNHNN; CDR2 reads SYGVQD (reference sequence). Trimming cost V 6 bases and J 7 bases, with 16 bases left between them. CDR3 length: 14 residues. The CDR3 is CASREAGPPNEQFF. Written as DNA, the CDR3 is TGCGCCAGCAGGGAAGCGGGCCCCCCAAATGAGCAGTTCTTC.